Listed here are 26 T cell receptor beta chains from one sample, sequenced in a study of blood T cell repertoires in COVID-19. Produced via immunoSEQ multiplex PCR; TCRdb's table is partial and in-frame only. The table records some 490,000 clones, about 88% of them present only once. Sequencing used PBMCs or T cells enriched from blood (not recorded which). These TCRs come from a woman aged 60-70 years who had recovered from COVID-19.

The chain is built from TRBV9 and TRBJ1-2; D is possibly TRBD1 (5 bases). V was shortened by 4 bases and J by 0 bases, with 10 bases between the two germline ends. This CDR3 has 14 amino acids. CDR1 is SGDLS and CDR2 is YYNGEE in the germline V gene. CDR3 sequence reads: CASSWGGPNYGYTF. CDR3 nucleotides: TGTGCCAGCAGCTGGGGGGGACCTAACTATGGCTACACCTTC.

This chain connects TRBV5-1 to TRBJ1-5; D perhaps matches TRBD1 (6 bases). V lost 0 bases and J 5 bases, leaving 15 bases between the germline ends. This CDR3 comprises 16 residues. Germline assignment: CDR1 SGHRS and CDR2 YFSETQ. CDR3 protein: CASSLANGTHDQPQHF. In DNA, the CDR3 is TGCGCCAGCAGCTTGGCCAACGGGACACATGATCAGCCCCAGCATTTT.

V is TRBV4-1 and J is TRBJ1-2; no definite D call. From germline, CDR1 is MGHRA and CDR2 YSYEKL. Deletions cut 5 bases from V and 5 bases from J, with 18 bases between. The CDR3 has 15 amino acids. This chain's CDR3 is CASSEADSGLYGYTF. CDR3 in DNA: TGCGCCAGCAGCGAAGCGGACTCAGGACTATATGGCTACACCTTC.

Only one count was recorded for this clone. The CDR3 region has the DNA TGCGCCAGCAGCCATTCCTTTTCCCACGGCGGGGGTATCACAGATACGCAGTATTTT. Translating it yields CASSHSFSHGGGITDTQYF. This chain joins TRBV4-1 and TRBJ2-3; the match to TRBD2 covers 7 bases. Looked up from germline, CDR1 is MGHRA and CDR2 is YSYEKL. Trimming cost V 3 bases and J 2 bases; bases outside gene matches: 17. The CDR3 is made up of 19 amino acids.

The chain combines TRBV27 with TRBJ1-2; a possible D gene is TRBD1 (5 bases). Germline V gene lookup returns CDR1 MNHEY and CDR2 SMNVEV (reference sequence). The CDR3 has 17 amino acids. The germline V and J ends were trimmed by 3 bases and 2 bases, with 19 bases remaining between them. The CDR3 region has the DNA TGTGCCAGCAGTTTTGGGGCAGGGACTAGGTCAAACTATGGCTACACCTTC. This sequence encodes CASSFGAGTRSNYGYTF.

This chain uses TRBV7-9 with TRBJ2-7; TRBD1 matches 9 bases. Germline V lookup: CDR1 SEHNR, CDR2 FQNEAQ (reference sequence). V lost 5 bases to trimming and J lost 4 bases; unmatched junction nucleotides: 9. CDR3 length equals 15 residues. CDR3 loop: CASSAPGQGLYEQYF. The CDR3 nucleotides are TGTGCCAGCAGCGCACCGGGACAGGGATTATACGAGCAGTACTTC.

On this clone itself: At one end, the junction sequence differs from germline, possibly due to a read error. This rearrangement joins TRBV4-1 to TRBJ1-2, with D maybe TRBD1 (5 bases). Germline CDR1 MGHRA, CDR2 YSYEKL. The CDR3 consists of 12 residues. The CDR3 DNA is TGCGCCAGCAGCCAAGTTTATCAGGGCCCCTCCTTC. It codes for CASSQVYQGPSF.

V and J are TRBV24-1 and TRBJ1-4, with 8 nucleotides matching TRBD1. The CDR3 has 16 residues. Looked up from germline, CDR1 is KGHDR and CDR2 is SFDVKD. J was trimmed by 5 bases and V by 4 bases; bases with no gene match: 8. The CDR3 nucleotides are TGTGCCACCAGTGACCCCGGACAGGGTTTCAATGAAAAACTGTTTTTT. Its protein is CATSDPGQGFNEKLFF.

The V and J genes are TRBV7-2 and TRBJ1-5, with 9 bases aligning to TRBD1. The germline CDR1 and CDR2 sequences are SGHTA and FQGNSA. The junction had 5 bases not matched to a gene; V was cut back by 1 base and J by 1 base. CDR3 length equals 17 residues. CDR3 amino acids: CASSLDIGTGSNQPQHF. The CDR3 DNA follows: TGTGCCAGCAGCTTAGATATCGGGACAGGGAGCAATCAGCCCCAGCATTTT.

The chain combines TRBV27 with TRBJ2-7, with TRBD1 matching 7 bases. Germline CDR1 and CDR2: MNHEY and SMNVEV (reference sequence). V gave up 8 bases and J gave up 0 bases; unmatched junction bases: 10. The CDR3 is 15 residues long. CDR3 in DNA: TGTGCCAGCGGTTACAGGGGCGCCAGCTCCTACGAGCAGTACTTC. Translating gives CASGYRGASSYEQYF.

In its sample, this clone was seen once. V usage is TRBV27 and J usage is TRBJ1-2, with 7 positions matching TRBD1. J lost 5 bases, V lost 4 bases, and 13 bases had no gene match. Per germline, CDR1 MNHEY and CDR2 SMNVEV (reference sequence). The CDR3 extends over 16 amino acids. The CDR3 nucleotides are TGTGCCAGCAGTTCCGGACAGGCTCCTTGGGGGTATGGCTACACCTTC. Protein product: CASSSGQAPWGYGYTF.

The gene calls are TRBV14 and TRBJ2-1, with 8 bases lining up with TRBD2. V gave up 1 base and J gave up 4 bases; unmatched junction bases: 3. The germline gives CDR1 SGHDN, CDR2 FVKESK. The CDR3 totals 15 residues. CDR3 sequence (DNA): TGTGCCAGCAGCCAAGCTAGCGGGCTATACAATGAGCAGTTCTTC. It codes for CASSQASGLYNEQFF.

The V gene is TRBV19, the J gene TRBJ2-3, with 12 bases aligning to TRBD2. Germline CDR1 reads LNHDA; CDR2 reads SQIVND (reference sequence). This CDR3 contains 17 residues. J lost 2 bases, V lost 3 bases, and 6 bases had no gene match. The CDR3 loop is CASSMRLAGGLTDTQYF. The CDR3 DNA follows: TGTGCCAGTAGTATGCGGCTAGCGGGGGGGCTCACAGATACGCAGTATTTT.

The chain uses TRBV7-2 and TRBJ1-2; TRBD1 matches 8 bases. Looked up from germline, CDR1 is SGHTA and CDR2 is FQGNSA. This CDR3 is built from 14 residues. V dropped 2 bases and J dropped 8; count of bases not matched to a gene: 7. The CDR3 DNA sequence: TGTGCCAGCAGCTTAATCCAGGGGGCGAGGGGCTACACCTTC. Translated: CASSLIQGARGYTF.

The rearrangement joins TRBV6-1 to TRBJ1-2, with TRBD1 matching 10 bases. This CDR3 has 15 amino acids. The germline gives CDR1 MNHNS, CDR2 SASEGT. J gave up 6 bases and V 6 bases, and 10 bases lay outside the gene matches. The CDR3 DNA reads TGTGCCAGCAGCACGACGACAGGGGGCTCCGATGGCTACACCTTC. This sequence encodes CASSTTTGGSDGYTF.

Here the CDR3 reads CASSQLTVNTDTQYF. In DNA form, the CDR3 reads TGCGCCAGCAGCCAGTTGACAGTGAACACAGATACGCAGTATTTT. The chain has TRBV5-1 and TRBJ2-3, with a weak D call TRBD1 (5 bases). Trimming left V 4 bases short and J 2 bases short, with 14 bases between. This CDR3 has 15 residues. Per the germline V gene, CDR1 is SGHRS and CDR2 is YFSETQ.

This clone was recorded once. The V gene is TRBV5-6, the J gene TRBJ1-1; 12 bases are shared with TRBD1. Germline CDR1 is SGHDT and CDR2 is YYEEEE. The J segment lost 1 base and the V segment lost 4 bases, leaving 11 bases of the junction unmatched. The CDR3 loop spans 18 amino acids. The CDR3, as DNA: TGTGCCAGCAGCGGGCGCGGGACAGGGGGCGTCGGGAACACTGAAGCTTTCTTT. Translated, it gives CASSGRGTGGVGNTEAFF.

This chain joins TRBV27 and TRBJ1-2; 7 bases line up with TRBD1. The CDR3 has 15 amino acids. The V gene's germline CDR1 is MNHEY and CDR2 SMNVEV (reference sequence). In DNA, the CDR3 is TGTGCTACCTCTTCTTTTGGGACAGCTAACTATGGCTACACCTTC. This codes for CATSSFGTANYGYTF.

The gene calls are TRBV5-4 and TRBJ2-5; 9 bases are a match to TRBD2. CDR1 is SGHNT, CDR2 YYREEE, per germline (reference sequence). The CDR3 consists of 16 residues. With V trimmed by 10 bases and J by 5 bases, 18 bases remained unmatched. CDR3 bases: TGTGCCGGGAAGGATGGCGGGGGGGCCGATTGGGAGACCCAGTACTTC. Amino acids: CAGKDGGGADWETQYF.

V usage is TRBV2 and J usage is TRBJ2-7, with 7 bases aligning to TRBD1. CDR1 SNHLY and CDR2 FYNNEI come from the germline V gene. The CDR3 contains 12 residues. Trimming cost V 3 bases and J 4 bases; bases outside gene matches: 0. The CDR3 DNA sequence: TGTGCCAGCAGTGAGACAGGGTACGAGCAGTACGTC. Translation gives CASSETGYEQYV.

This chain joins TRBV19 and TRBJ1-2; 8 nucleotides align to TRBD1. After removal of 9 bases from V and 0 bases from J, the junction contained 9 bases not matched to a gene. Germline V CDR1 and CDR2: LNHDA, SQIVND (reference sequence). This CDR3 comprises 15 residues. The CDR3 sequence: CASHRGFGSNYGYTF. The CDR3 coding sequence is TGTGCCAGCCACAGGGGGTTTGGCTCTAACTATGGCTACACCTTC.

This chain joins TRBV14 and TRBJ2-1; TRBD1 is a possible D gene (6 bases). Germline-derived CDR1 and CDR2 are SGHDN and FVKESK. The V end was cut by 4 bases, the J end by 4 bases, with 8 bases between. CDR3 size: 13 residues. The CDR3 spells CASSPGQYNEQFF. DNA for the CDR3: TGTGCCAGCAGCCCTGGACAGTACAATGAGCAGTTCTTC.

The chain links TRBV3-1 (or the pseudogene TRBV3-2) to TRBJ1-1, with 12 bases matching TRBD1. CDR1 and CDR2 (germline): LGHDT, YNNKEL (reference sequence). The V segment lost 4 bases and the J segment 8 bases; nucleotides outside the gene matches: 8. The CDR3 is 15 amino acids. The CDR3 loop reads CASSPAGTGGREAFF. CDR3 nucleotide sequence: TGTGCCAGCAGCCCCGCCGGGACAGGGGGCCGAGAAGCTTTCTTT.

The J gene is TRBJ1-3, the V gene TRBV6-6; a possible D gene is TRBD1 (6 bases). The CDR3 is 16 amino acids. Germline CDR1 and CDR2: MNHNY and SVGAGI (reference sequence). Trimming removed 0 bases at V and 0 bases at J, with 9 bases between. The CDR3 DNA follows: TGTGCCAGCAGTTACTCGAAACAGGGCTCTGGAAACACCATATATTTT. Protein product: CASSYSKQGSGNTIYF.

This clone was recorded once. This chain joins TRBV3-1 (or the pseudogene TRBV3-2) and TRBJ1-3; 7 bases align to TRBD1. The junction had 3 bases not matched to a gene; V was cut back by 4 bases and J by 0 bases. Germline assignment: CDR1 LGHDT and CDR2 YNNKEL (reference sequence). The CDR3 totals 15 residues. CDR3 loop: CASSLRGSSGNTIYF. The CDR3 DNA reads TGTGCCAGCAGCCTCAGGGGGAGCTCTGGAAACACCATATATTTT.

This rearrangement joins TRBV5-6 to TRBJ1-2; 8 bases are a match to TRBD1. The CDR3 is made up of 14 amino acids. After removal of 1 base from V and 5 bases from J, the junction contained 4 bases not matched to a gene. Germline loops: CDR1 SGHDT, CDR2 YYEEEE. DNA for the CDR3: TGTGCCAGCAGCTTGCCGGGACAGGATTATGGCTACACCTTC. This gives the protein CASSLPGQDYGYTF.